One and the same sample provided the 2 T cell receptor beta chains below, sequenced in a study of blood T cell repertoires in COVID-19. The repertoire was sequenced with immunoSEQ multiplex PCR; TCRdb's copy has only in-frame clones and lacks some. The data show some 68,000 clones, roughly 85% seen once. Sequencing was carried out using peripheral blood. These receptors were taken from a woman in her forties or fifties with COVID-19, enrolled during active disease.

The V gene is TRBV7-2, the J gene TRBJ1-2; tentatively, D is TRBD1 (6 bases). Germline lookup yields CDR1 SGHTA and CDR2 FQGNSA. This CDR3 contains 13 residues. Trimming removed 5 bases at V and 4 bases at J, with 11 bases between. The CDR3 coding sequence is TGTGCCAGCAGCGCCGGGACACTCTATGGCTACACCTTC. Its translation is CASSAGTLYGYTF.

The chain couples TRBV6-6 to TRBJ1-2, with D possibly matching TRBD1 (5 bases). The length of the CDR3 is 13 residues. Deletions cut 5 bases from V and 4 bases from J, with 11 bases between. The germline CDR1 and CDR2 sequences are MNHNY and SVGAGI (reference sequence). DNA for the CDR3: TGTGCCAGCAGTCCTGGGACTCTCTATGGCTACACCTTC. Residues: CASSPGTLYGYTF.